This record covers a single TCR beta chain. Its antigen is as yet unknown. These data originate in a study of cytomegalovirus exposure and HLA in healthy donors. Across the whole study: Unique TCRs from HLA-typed donors, 65 million to 85 million of them, were held in an early data release.

The PCR made use of 60 Vbeta and 13 Jbeta primers. Sequenced by immunoSEQ multiplex PCR; TCRdb stores in-frame clones only, minus some. This table has roughly 97,000 clones, 81% appearing once. Points from the study as a whole: Segments of the TCR beta V type were, in most cases, productive about 87% or about 30% of the time in an earlier analysis. Common viral pathogens seemed, in a later analysis, to connect with several of the most significant clusters. Among donors in an Asian-associated ancestry cluster, a later analysis reportedly found fewer N-insertions than the approximately 700-donor mean.

The CDR3 has 16 amino acids. The germline V gene encodes CDR1 PRHDT and CDR2 FYEKMQ (reference sequence). Between the trimmed V and J ends, which lost 6 bases and 1 base, there was a span of 19 bases. The receptor comes from a man between 35 and 55 years old in good health and CMV-seropositive. Sequencing input: PBMCs. The chain uses TRBV13 and TRBJ2-7; D might be TRBD2 (6 bases). CDR3 sequence reads: CASSTISRDLSYEQYF. The CDR3 region has the DNA TGTGCCAGCAGTACCATTTCGCGGGATCTATCCTACGAGCAGTACTTC.